This T cell receptor beta chain stems from a study of technical replicates of blood from a handful of donors. Produced via immunoSEQ multiplex PCR; TCRdb's table is partial and in-frame only. The sample has roughly 69,000 clones, 95% to 98% seen once. The CDR3 has 17 residues. Germline V gene data show CDR1 as LGHNA and CDR2 as YSLEER. J lost 3 bases, V lost 4 bases, and 9 bases had no gene match. Sequencing was performed on T cells isolated from PBMCs. This receptor was identified in a human donor in good health. This sequence joins TRBV4-3 and TRBJ1-2; 12 nucleotides match TRBD1. CDR3 nucleotides: TGCGCCAGCAGCCCTGGGACAGGGGGCGCCTACGACTATGGCTACACCTTC. It translates to CASSPGTGGAYDYGYTF.